Presented here are 30 T cell receptor beta chains from one specimen sequenced in a study of blood T cell repertoires in COVID-19. Profiled with immunoSEQ multiplex PCR; TCRdb holds only in-frame clones, not every one. The sample carries 380,000 or so clones, 89% recorded once. Specimen: peripheral blood. The receptors derive from a man in his forties with acute or convalescent COVID-19.

The chain carries TRBV7-9 and TRBJ1-1, with D tentatively TRBD1 (5 bases). Germline CDR1 is SEHNR and CDR2 is FQNEAQ (reference sequence). The CDR3 sequence is 14 residues long. V was clipped by 4 bases and J by 3 bases, with 12 bases between them. The CDR3 DNA is TGTGCCAGCAGCTCATATACAGGAGACACTGAAGCTTTCTTT. Its protein is CASSSYTGDTEAFF.

The CDR3 nucleotides are TGCGCCAGCAGAGACAGTGACCACCGGGAGCTGTTTTTT. Translation gives CASRDSDHRELFF. This rearrangement joins TRBV10-2 to TRBJ2-2; perhaps TRBD1 as D (5 bases). V was cut by 6 bases and J by 9 bases, with 14 bases left in between. This CDR3 is built from 13 residues. Germline loops: CDR1 WSHSY, CDR2 SAAADI.

The chain is built from TRBV7-9 and TRBJ1-1; unclear D gene. Trimming took off 8 bases at V and 5 bases at J, with 12 bases between the two ends. The germline CDR1 and CDR2 sequences are SEHNR and FQNEAQ (reference sequence). CDR3 length equals 12 residues. In nucleotides, the CDR3 is TGTGCCAGCGGCTCGGGTTGGACTGAAGCTTTCTTT. Residues: CASGSGWTEAFF.

The chain is built from TRBV28 and TRBJ2-1; TRBD2 matches 9 bases. This CDR3 comprises 19 residues. V dropped 4 bases and J dropped 8; count of bases not matched to a gene: 21. CDR1 is MDHEN and CDR2 is SYDVKM in the germline V gene. CDR3 amino acids: CASSSDPLFKGLAGDEQFF. The CDR3 DNA is TGTGCCAGCAGTTCCGACCCCCTTTTTAAGGGACTAGCTGGCGATGAGCAGTTCTTC.

The CDR3 loop reads CATQPSGANTEAFF. In DNA, the CDR3 is TGTGCCACCCAACCGTCCGGTGCGAACACTGAAGCTTTCTTT. J is TRBJ1-1 and V is TRBV6-5, with no clear D. CDR3 length: 14 residues. Trimming removed 10 bases at V and 1 base at J, with 16 bases between. Germline CDR1 and CDR2: MNHEY and SVGAGI.

V and J are TRBV27 and TRBJ2-5; D not certain. With 2 bases removed from V and 1 base from J, the gap between germline ends came to 11 bases. The CDR3 runs to 15 residues. CDR1 is MNHEY, CDR2 SMNVEV, per germline (reference sequence). This CDR3 reads CASSLMSAVQETQYF. In DNA, the CDR3 is TGTGCCAGCAGTTTAATGTCGGCGGTCCAAGAGACCCAGTACTTC.

As concerns this clone: The identical CDR3 is also encoded by other nucleotide sequences in the sample. The chain joins TRBV7-3 to TRBJ1-1; TRBD1 is a possible D gene (5 bases). The germline CDR1 and CDR2 sequences are SGHTA and FQGTGA. V was shortened by 1 base and J by 1 base, with 10 bases between the two germline ends. This CDR3 contains 15 residues. CDR3 DNA sequence: TGTGCCAGCAGCTTAAATGGAGGGGAGAACACTGAAGCTTTCTTT. As protein: CASSLNGGENTEAFF.

The V gene is TRBV10-3, the J gene TRBJ2-1, with 12 bases that match TRBD2. Germline V lookup: CDR1 ENHRY, CDR2 SYGVKD. J was trimmed by 10 bases and V by 9 bases; bases with no gene match: 4. This CDR3 comprises 12 residues. The CDR3 spells CAILAGGREQFF. The CDR3 region has the DNA TGTGCCATTCTAGCGGGAGGGCGGGAGCAGTTCTTC.

The CDR3, as DNA: TGCGCCAGCAGCCACTCCGGGACAGGGGGAGTAGGGGGTAATCAGCCCCAGCATTTT. Its translation: CASSHSGTGGVGGNQPQHF. The V call is TRBV4-1, the J call TRBJ1-5, with 11 bases fitting TRBD1. The CDR3 totals 19 residues. V lost 3 bases to trimming and J lost 4 bases; unmatched junction nucleotides: 14. CDR1 and CDR2 (germline): MGHRA, YSYEKL.

The chain is built from TRBV15 and TRBJ1-2, with TRBD1 identical over 7 bases. Trimming cost V 5 bases and J 5 bases; bases outside gene matches: 11. From germline, CDR1 is LNHNV and CDR2 YYDKDF (reference sequence). This CDR3 region has 15 residues. In DNA, the CDR3 is TGTGCCACCAGCGTATGGGGACAGCATTTTTATGGCTACACCTTC. It codes for CATSVWGQHFYGYTF.

The chain uses TRBV21-1 and TRBJ1-5; the table's D call TRBD1 went unverified against the DNA. TRBV21-1 is reported as a pseudogene. CDR3 length: 17 residues. DNA of the CDR3: TGTGCCAGCAGCTCAACACAGGGGGCTCGTAGCAATCAGCCCCAGCATTTT. Translated: CASSSTQGARSNQPQHF.

The V and J genes are TRBV2 and TRBJ1-1, with D possibly being TRBD1 (6 bases). Germline V gene data show CDR1 as SNHLY and CDR2 as FYNNEI. The ends were cut back, 5 bases at V and 1 base at J, with 11 bases in the middle. This CDR3 region has 14 residues. DNA for the CDR3: TGTGCCAGCAGTCCAGGGGATGGGAACACTGAAGCTTTCTTT. Amino acid sequence: CASSPGDGNTEAFF.

The V and J genes are TRBV4-1 and TRBJ1-6; D possibly corresponds to TRBD1 (6 bases). V dropped 1 base and J dropped 10 bases, with 17 bases sitting between them. This CDR3 comprises 16 residues. CDR1 is MGHRA, CDR2 YSYEKL, per germline. The CDR3 spells CASSQGLIARGSPLHF. The CDR3 nucleotides are TGCGCCAGCAGCCAAGGGCTCATTGCCAGGGGCTCACCCCTCCACTTT.

This rearrangement joins TRBV5-1 to TRBJ2-3; 8 bases are a match to TRBD2. There are 16 residues in the CDR3. From germline, CDR1 is SGHRS and CDR2 YFSETQ. The ends lost 4 bases at V and 2 bases at J; junction bases unmatched: 9. The CDR3, as DNA: TGCGCCAGCAGCGACGGGGGGGCCGGGGTCACAGATACGCAGTATTTT. As protein: CASSDGGAGVTDTQYF.

V is TRBV7-2 and J is TRBJ2-1; a possible D gene is TRBD2 (5 bases). CDR3 length: 18 residues. Germline CDR1 SGHTA, CDR2 FQGNSA. V was cut by 3 bases and J by 2 bases, with 20 bases left in between. The CDR3 protein is CASSLNLADPSPYNEQFF. The CDR3 DNA reads as TGTGCCAGCAGCTTGAATCTAGCAGATCCTTCGCCCTACAATGAGCAGTTCTTC.

The chain employs TRBV5-1 and TRBJ1-5, with D possibly being TRBD1 (6 bases). Germline V gene lookup returns CDR1 SGHRS and CDR2 YFSETQ. The ends were cut back, 2 bases at V and 3 bases at J, with 12 bases in the middle. This CDR3 contains 15 residues. CDR3: CASSLSGVLNQPQHF. The CDR3 coding sequence is TGCGCCAGCAGCTTATCAGGGGTCCTCAATCAGCCCCAGCATTTT.

This chain connects TRBV7-9 to TRBJ2-1; 8 bases align to TRBD2. The germline CDR1 and CDR2 sequences are SEHNR and FQNEAQ (reference sequence). The CDR3 runs to 15 residues. V gave up 6 bases and J gave up 9 bases; unmatched junction bases: 13. The CDR3 reads CASSLTGGLGFEQFF. The CDR3 region has the DNA TGTGCCAGCAGTTTGACGGGGGGGTTAGGTTTTGAGCAGTTCTTC.

The chain recombines TRBV6-4 with TRBJ2-1; D possibly corresponds to TRBD2 (6 bases). Germline CDR1 reads MRHNA; CDR2 reads SNTAGT. V dropped 0 bases and J dropped 7 bases, with 16 bases sitting between them. The CDR3 extends over 16 amino acids. The CDR3 sequence: CASSDSGTGGWNEQFF. The CDR3 nucleotides are TGTGCCAGCAGTGACTCCGGGACCGGAGGGTGGAATGAGCAGTTCTTC.

The J gene is TRBJ1-2, the V gene TRBV12-3 or TRBV12-4; tentatively, D is TRBD1 (6 bases). Trimming cost V 3 bases and J 8 bases, with 13 bases left between them. This CDR3 is built from 13 residues. The CDR3 region is CASSLGGAGGYTF. CDR3 coding DNA: TGTGCCAGCAGTTTGGGGGGGGCGGGGGGCTACACCTTC.

The chain uses TRBV6-1 and TRBJ2-1; 9 bases map to TRBD1. The CDR3 loop spans 15 amino acids. Per the germline V gene, CDR1 is MNHNS and CDR2 is SASEGT. J lost 5 bases, V lost 5 bases, and 7 bases had no gene match. CDR3 sequence reads: CASSFNRGPDNEQFF. The CDR3 nucleotides read TGTGCCAGCAGTTTTAACAGGGGGCCAGACAATGAGCAGTTCTTC.

The chain uses TRBV9 and TRBJ2-2; TRBD1 matches at 7 bases. The CDR3 spans 15 residues. Germline CDR1 SGDLS, CDR2 YYNGEE. V was clipped by 3 bases and J by 6 bases; unmatched bases: 8. CDR3 residues: CASSGQGGLPGELFF. The CDR3 DNA reads TGTGCCAGCAGCGGACAGGGTGGTTTGCCCGGGGAGCTGTTTTTT.

This sequence joins TRBV18 and TRBJ2-2; TRBD1 matches at 8 bases. CDR1 is KGHSH, CDR2 LQKENI, per germline. The CDR3 runs 16 residues. With 3 bases clipped from V and 6 bases from J, the junction kept 9 bases outside the gene matches. The CDR3, as DNA: TGTGCCAGCTCACCTTTCAGGACAGGGTATGCCGGGGAGCTGTTTTTT. Translated, it gives CASSPFRTGYAGELFF.

This chain uses TRBV19 with TRBJ2-3; D is possibly TRBD2 (6 bases). There are 17 residues in the CDR3. The germline V gene encodes CDR1 LNHDA and CDR2 SQIVND (reference sequence). Trimming left V 4 bases short and J 2 bases short, with 19 bases between. CDR3 loop: CASSRSHLGGITDTQYF. In DNA form, the CDR3 reads TGTGCCAGTAGTAGGTCCCATTTGGGGGGAATCACAGATACGCAGTATTTT.

The chain links TRBV5-4 to TRBJ1-6; possible D gene TRBD1, 5 bases. This CDR3 has 14 residues. Germline-derived CDR1 and CDR2 are SGHNT and YYREEE (reference sequence). V dropped 5 bases and J dropped 6 bases, with 12 bases sitting between them. The CDR3 spells CASRLQGGNSPLHF. CDR3 DNA sequence: TGTGCCAGCAGACTTCAGGGTGGTAATTCACCCCTCCACTTT.

The rearrangement joins TRBV28 to TRBJ2-1; 8 positions agree with TRBD2. CDR3 length: 16 residues. Unmatched junction bases numbered 7, after V lost 6 bases and J lost 0 bases. The germline CDR1 and CDR2 sequences are MDHEN and SYDVKM. The CDR3 spells CASSLPSGSSYNEQFF. The DNA of the CDR3 is TGTGCCAGCAGCCTACCAAGCGGGAGCTCCTACAATGAGCAGTTCTTC.

V gene TRBV5-1 combines with J gene TRBJ2-3, with TRBD2 identical over 7 bases. The CDR3 is 15 amino acids. Germline loops: CDR1 SGHRS, CDR2 YFSETQ. Trimming cost V 5 bases and J 4 bases; bases outside gene matches: 10. This CDR3 reads CASSWGAGEADTQYF. In DNA form, the CDR3 reads TGCGCCAGCAGTTGGGGTGCGGGGGAGGCAGATACGCAGTATTTT.

The chain couples TRBV2 to TRBJ2-3; 8 bases match TRBD1. V lost 8 bases, J lost 0 bases, and 1 base stayed unmatched. The germline gives CDR1 SNHLY, CDR2 FYNNEI. CDR3 length: 13 residues. The CDR3 loop is CASGQGSTDTQYF. In DNA, the CDR3 is TGTGCCAGCGGACAGGGTAGCACAGATACGCAGTATTTT.

The rearrangement joins TRBV10-1 to TRBJ1-1; D call uncertain. The CDR3 has 15 amino acids. The germline CDR1 and CDR2 sequences are WNHNN and SYGVQD (reference sequence). With 0 bases removed from V and 7 bases from J, the gap between germline ends came to 15 bases. The CDR3: CASSESISNPLEAFF. The DNA of the CDR3 is TGCGCCAGCAGTGAGTCGATATCCAACCCACTTGAAGCTTTCTTT.

This sequence joins TRBV7-9 and TRBJ1-2; 7 bases map to TRBD1. V was pared by 5 bases and J by 5 bases, with 8 bases of the junction left unmatched. This CDR3 is 14 amino acids long. Germline V gene data show CDR1 as SEHNR and CDR2 as FQNEAQ (reference sequence). The CDR3 reads CASSRDSNRYGYTF. DNA of the CDR3: TGTGCCAGCAGCCGGGACAGTAATAGGTATGGCTACACCTTC.

The rearrangement links TRBV2 to TRBJ2-7, with D perhaps matching TRBD1 (6 bases). This CDR3 comprises 14 residues. The V end was cut by 6 bases, the J end by 1 base, with 13 bases between. Germline values: CDR1 SNHLY, CDR2 FYNNEI. The CDR3 region is CASRYRDTSYEQYF. The CDR3 nucleotides are TGTGCCAGCAGGTACCGGGACACTTCCTACGAGCAGTACTTC.